This entry lists 8 T cell receptor beta chains sequenced from one sample in a study of Graves' ophthalmopathy and Graves' hyperthyroidism. RNA transcripts provided the template for amplifying TCR beta CDR3 regions. First-round RT-PCR with HTBI primers preceded a second-round multiplex PCR. TCRdb independently ran MiXCR on the multiplex PCR reads; one entry per CDR3 protein. The data contain 1 million to 1.3 million distinct CDR3 sequences, 35% to 45% of them singletons. The sequencing sample was made of peripheral blood or thyroid tissue (not recorded which). All receptors derive from an adult man with Graves' hyperthyroidism.

The sample holds many counts of this clonotype. The chain links TRBV29-1 to TRBJ2-7; D is possibly TRBD2 (6 bases). Per the germline V gene, CDR1 is SQVTM and CDR2 is ANQGSEA. The CDR3 is 14 residues long. Trimming left V 3 bases short and J 4 bases short, with 16 bases between. The chain's CDR3 is CSVELPGTSYEQYF. CDR3 in DNA: TGCAGCGTTGAGTTGCCGGGGACTTCGTACGAGCAGTACTTC.

This clonotype was found once. A much bigger clone sits one base away, suggesting this may be a read error. For the CDR3, the DNA is TGTGCCACCAGCCCATCCTCTCTTACAGATGGCTACACCTTC. Encoded protein: CATSPSSLTDGYTF. The chain links TRBV15 to TRBJ1-2; no firm D call. The CDR3 is 14 amino acids. V lost 5 bases and J 6 bases, leaving 16 bases between the germline ends. In germline, CDR1 is LNHNV, CDR2 YYDKDF (reference sequence). Supplemented by reference TRBV15 and TRBJ1-2, the full variable domain reads DAMVIQNPRYQVTQFGKPVTLSCSQTLNHNVMYWYQQKSSQAPKLLFHYYDKDFNNEADTPDNFQSRRPNTSFCFLDIRSPGLGDTAMYLCATSPSSLTDGYTFGSGTRLTVV.

The chain joins TRBV10-3 to TRBJ1-5; unclear D gene. Germline CDR1 reads ENHRY; CDR2 reads SYGVKD. This CDR3 contains 14 residues. V gave up 10 bases and J gave up 0 bases, with 13 bases separating them. CDR3 protein: CASWSGLSNQPQHF. CDR3 bases: TGTGCCAGCTGGAGTGGACTTAGCAATCAGCCCCAGCATTTT.

V is TRBV12-5 and J is TRBJ2-5; 8 positions agree with TRBD1. The ends lost 1 base at V and 5 bases at J; junction bases unmatched: 9. CDR1 is LGHNT, CDR2 FRNRAP, per germline. The CDR3 contains 16 residues. CDR3 sequence (DNA): TGTGCTAGTGGTTTGGGGACAGGGCGGTCTGGGGAGACCCAGTACTTC. This encodes CASGLGTGRSGETQYF.

The chain uses TRBV20-1 and TRBJ2-7; 11 bases are a match to TRBD2. V dropped 6 bases and J dropped 2; count of bases not matched to a gene: 6. Germline CDR1 is DFQATT and CDR2 is SNEGSKA (reference sequence). This CDR3 region has 14 residues. For the CDR3, the DNA is TGCAGTGCGTTGGGACTAGCGGAGACCTACGAGCAGTACTTC. Its translation is CSALGLAETYEQYF.

In its sample, this clonotype was seen a few times. J is TRBJ1-5 and V is TRBV24-1, with 8 bases matching TRBD1. Unmatched junction bases numbered 10, after V lost 3 bases and J lost 1 base. The germline CDR1 and CDR2 sequences are KGHDR and SFDVKD. This CDR3 spans 18 amino acids. As DNA, the CDR3 is TGTGCCACCAGTGATCCCGGGACAGGCTATGTAAGCAATCAGCCCCAGCATTTT. Translation: CATSDPGTGYVSNQPQHF.

The chain uses TRBV7-2 and TRBJ1-5; D gene unclear. CDR3 size: 15 residues. CDR1 and CDR2 from the germline V gene are SGHTA and FQGNSA. V was pared by 5 bases and J by 3 bases, with 14 bases between. The chain's CDR3 is CASSPRVGTNQPQHF. Written as DNA, the CDR3 is TGTGCCAGCAGCCCCCGCGTGGGAACCAATCAGCCCCAGCATTTT.

The chain couples TRBV19 to TRBJ2-5; no definite D call. V shed 3 bases and J shed 9 bases, with 14 bases lying between them. Germline V lookup: CDR1 LNHDA, CDR2 SQIVND (reference sequence). The CDR3 contains 13 residues. The CDR3 DNA is TGTGCCAGTAGTATGGCAGATAATCAGCCCCAGTACTTC. This encodes CASSMADNQPQYF. The variable domain in full, completed from reference TRBV19 and TRBJ2-5, reads DGGITQSPKYLFRKEGQNVTLSCEQNLNHDAMYWYRQDPGQGLRLIYYSQIVNDFQKGDIAEGYSVSREKKESFPLTVTSAQKNPTAFYLCASSMADNQPQYFGPGTRLLVL.